The 5 T cell receptor beta chains given below trace back to one sample, sequenced in a study of blood T cell repertoires in COVID-19. Libraries were prepared by immunoSEQ multiplex PCR; TCRdb keeps only in-frame clonotypes and omits some of them. The sample holds about 160,000 clones, 92% seen once. The sequenced sample consisted of peripheral blood. Every receptor here comes from a man younger than 45 with COVID-19, enrolled during active disease.

The chain joins TRBV4-1 to TRBJ2-7; 11 nucleotides match TRBD1. V shed 1 base and J 6 bases; nucleotides not matched to a gene: 5. This CDR3 contains 15 residues. Looked up from germline, CDR1 is MGHRA and CDR2 is YSYEKL. The chain's CDR3 is CASSQGRDRGVEQYF. CDR3 in DNA: TGCGCCAGCAGCCAAGGCCGGGACAGGGGGGTCGAGCAGTACTTC.

The gene calls are TRBV18 and TRBJ2-5; perhaps TRBD1 as D (6 bases). The CDR3 loop spans 15 amino acids. Germline CDR1 and CDR2: KGHSH and LQKENI. V was clipped by 6 bases and J by 5 bases, with 19 bases between them. The CDR3 reads CASSGGGGWSETQYF. CDR3 DNA sequence: TGTGCCAGCTCCGGAGGTGGGGGCTGGTCGGAGACCCAGTACTTC.

The sample holds a few counts of this clone. The chain employs TRBV4-2 and TRBJ1-2, with 10 bases matching TRBD1. There are 16 residues in the CDR3. CDR1 LGHNA and CDR2 YNFKEQ come from the germline V gene. Trimming took 1 base from V and 6 from J; bases not matched to a gene: 8. In nucleotides, the CDR3 is TGTGCCAGCAGCCAAGGGGGCGGGACAGGGGAAGATGGCTACACCTTC. Its translation: CASSQGGGTGEDGYTF.

The chain recombines TRBV2 with TRBJ1-4; 9 bases are shared with TRBD1. The CDR3 extends over 16 amino acids. Germline-derived CDR1 and CDR2 are SNHLY and FYNNEI. V shed 6 bases, J shed 2 bases, and the junction held 7 bases outside the gene matches. CDR3 sequence: CASSDRDRDTNEKLFF. CDR3 DNA sequence: TGTGCCAGCAGCGACCGGGACAGGGACACTAATGAAAAACTGTTTTTT. The entire variable domain, with the rest obtained from reference TRBV2 and TRBJ1-4, is as follows: EPEVTQTPSHQVTQMGQEVILRCVPISNHLYFYWYRQILGQKVEFLVSFYNNEISEKSEIFDDQFSVERPDGSNFTLKIRSTKLEDSAMYFCASSDRDRDTNEKLFFGSGTQLSVL.

The J gene is TRBJ2-7, the V gene TRBV7-6; 8 positions match TRBD2. Germline-derived CDR1 and CDR2 are SGHVS and FNYEAQ. The CDR3 length is 14 residues. V shed 3 bases and J 5 bases; nucleotides not matched to a gene: 6. CDR3 sequence reads: CASSFERGFHEQYF. The CDR3 DNA reads TGTGCCAGCAGCTTTGAGCGGGGGTTCCACGAGCAGTACTTC.